This passage covers 5 T cell receptor beta chains from one sample sequenced in a study of CD8 T cells in Susac syndrome. When the RNA was reverse transcribed, random hexamers were used with an input of about 0.45 to 1 ug. TCRdb reprocessed the immunoSEQ multiplex PCR reads with MiXCR, giving one entry per CDR3 protein. Here the sample spans approximately 150,000 distinct CDR3 sequences, about 90% being singletons. Input material: CD4+ T cells from PBMCs. The receptors derive from a human donor in good health.

The J gene is TRBJ2-1, the V gene TRBV4-1, with TRBD2 identical over 13 bases. Germline V CDR1 and CDR2: MGHRA, YSYEKL. This CDR3 spans 16 amino acids. Trimming removed 0 bases from V and 7 bases from J; junction bases left unmatched: 3. The CDR3 region is CASSQDVLAGGNEQFF. In DNA form, the CDR3 reads TGCGCCAGCAGCCAAGACGTACTAGCGGGAGGGAATGAGCAGTTCTTC.

V is TRBV7-9 and J is TRBJ2-7; D perhaps matches TRBD1 (5 bases). Germline values: CDR1 SEHNR, CDR2 FQNEAQ (reference sequence). V was clipped by 5 bases and J by 4 bases, with 18 bases between them. The CDR3 is 15 residues long. For the CDR3, the DNA is TGTGCCAGCAGCACCGACAGCCCCTCGAGATACGAGCAGTACTTC. This gives the protein CASSTDSPSRYEQYF.

This clonotype came up once. V gene TRBV9 combines with J gene TRBJ2-7, with D hard to call. CDR3 length equals 15 residues. CDR1 is SGDLS and CDR2 is YYNGEE in the germline V gene. The germline V and J ends were trimmed by 0 bases and 1 base, with 11 bases remaining between them. CDR3 sequence reads: CASSVATAKSYEQYF. For the CDR3, the DNA is TGTGCCAGCAGCGTAGCCACGGCCAAGTCCTACGAGCAGTACTTC.

This clonotype was observed a single time. The rearrangement uses TRBV30 and TRBJ1-3; D ambiguous. Germline lookup yields CDR1 GTSNPN and CDR2 SVGIG (reference sequence). This CDR3 spans 13 amino acids. V lost 0 bases and J 1 base, leaving 4 bases between the germline ends. The CDR3 here is CAWSVLSGNTIYF. DNA of the CDR3: TGTGCCTGGAGTGTGCTGTCTGGAAACACCATATATTTT.

The gene calls are TRBV7-2 and TRBJ2-3; D gene unclear. Germline V gives CDR1 SGHTA, CDR2 FQGNSA. V gave up 6 bases and J gave up 4 bases, with 5 bases separating them. This CDR3 has 11 residues. The CDR3 region is CASSTADTQYF. For the CDR3, the DNA is TGTGCCAGCAGTACCGCAGATACGCAGTATTTT.